The rows below give T cell receptor beta chains drawn from one sample of a study of sequential checkpoint blockade in melanoma. The method was immunoSEQ multiplex PCR; TCRdb's version includes in-frame clones alone and lacks a portion of them. The sample lists some 20,000 clones; around 88% were seen once. The material was CD8+ T cells sorted from blood (inferred from file names), obtained from a patient given nivolumab and ipilimumab in sequence. The receptors were sampled from a human donor with melanoma. The CDR3 runs from the conserved cysteine through the conserved F or W. Rows give clone size only sometimes, using once, few, many, or a class for an expanded clone.

>TRBV5-6|-
CASSLGTGALYYGYTF
>TRBV4-1|-
CASSQDRGGDEQFF
>TRBV6-4|-
CASSDSRNNYGYTF
>TRBV27|few
CASSLASRGNTEAFF
>TRBV7-9|-
CASSLAGGSNTEAFF
>TRBV6-5|-
CASSYSPGGSSYGYTF
>TRBV19|once
CASSPLTGSMTTEAFF
>TRBV27|-
CASSQQTGGAYEQYF
>TRBV6-1|few
CASSEQGHGPYEQYF
>TRBV19|-
CASSYGQGISYNSPLHF
>TRBV6-1|-
CASMGLQETQYF
>TRBV6-5|-
CASRNPGQGMGAFF
>TRBV11-2|-
CASSLRGDGYTF
>TRBV4-1|-
CASSQADRVSYNEQFF
>TRBV21-1|few
CASSKDCRDRGIDTEAFF
>TRBV13|-
CASSLRGTGIEAFF